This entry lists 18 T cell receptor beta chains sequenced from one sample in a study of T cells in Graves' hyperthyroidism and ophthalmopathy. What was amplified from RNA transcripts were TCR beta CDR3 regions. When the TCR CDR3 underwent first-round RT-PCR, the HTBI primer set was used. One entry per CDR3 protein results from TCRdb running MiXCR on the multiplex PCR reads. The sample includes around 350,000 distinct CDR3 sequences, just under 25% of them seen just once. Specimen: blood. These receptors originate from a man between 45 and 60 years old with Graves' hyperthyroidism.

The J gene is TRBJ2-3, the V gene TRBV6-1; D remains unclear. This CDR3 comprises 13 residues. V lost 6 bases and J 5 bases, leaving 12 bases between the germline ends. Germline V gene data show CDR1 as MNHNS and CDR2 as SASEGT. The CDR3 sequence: CASRPLGLDTQYF. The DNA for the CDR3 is TGTGCCAGCAGGCCCTTGGGTTTAGATACGCAGTATTTT.

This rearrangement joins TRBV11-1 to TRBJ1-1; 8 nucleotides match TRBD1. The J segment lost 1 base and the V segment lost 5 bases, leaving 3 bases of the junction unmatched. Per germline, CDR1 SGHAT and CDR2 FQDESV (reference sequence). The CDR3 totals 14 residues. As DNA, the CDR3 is TGTGCCAGCAGCAACGGACAGGGGAACACTGAAGCTTTCTTT. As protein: CASSNGQGNTEAFF.

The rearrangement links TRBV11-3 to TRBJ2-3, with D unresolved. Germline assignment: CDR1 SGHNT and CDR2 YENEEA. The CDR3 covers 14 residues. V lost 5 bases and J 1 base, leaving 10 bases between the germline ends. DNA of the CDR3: TGTGCCAGCAGCCCGGAGTGGCGCACAGATACGCAGTATTTT. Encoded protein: CASSPEWRTDTQYF.

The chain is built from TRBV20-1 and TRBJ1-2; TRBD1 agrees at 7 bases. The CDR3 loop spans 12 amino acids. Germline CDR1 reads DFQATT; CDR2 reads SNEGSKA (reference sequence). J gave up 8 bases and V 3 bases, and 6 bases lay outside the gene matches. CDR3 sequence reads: CSASQGGDGYTF. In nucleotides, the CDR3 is TGCAGTGCTAGTCAAGGGGGCGACGGCTACACCTTC.

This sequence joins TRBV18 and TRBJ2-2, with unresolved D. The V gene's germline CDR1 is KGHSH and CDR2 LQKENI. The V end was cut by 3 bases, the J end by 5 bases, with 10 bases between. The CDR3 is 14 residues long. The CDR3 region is CASSPKGWTGELFF. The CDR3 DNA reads TGTGCCAGCTCACCTAAGGGATGGACCGGGGAGCTGTTTTTT.

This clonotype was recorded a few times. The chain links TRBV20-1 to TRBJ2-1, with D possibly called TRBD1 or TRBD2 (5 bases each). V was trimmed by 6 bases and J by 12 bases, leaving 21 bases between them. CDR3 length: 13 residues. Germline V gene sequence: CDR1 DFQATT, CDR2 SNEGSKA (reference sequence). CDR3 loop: CSANPGAAKGQFF. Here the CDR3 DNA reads TGCAGTGCCAATCCCGGGGCAGCCAAGGGGCAGTTCTTC.

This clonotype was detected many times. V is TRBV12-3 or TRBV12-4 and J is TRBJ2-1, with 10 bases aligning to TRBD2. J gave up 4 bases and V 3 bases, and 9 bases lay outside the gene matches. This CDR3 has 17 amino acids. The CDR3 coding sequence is TGTGCCAGCAGTTTGGGGGTCCTAGCGGGAGAGTACAATGAGCAGTTCTTC. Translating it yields CASSLGVLAGEYNEQFF.

CDR3 coding DNA: TGTGCCAGCAGCCACAACCACGTTGCTCTCCAAGAGACCCAGTACTTC. As protein: CASSHNHVALQETQYF. The rearrangement joins TRBV11-1 to TRBJ2-5; D gene ambiguous. Germline CDR1 SGHAT, CDR2 FQDESV (reference sequence). V gave up 5 bases and J gave up 1 base, with 17 bases separating them. The CDR3 consists of 16 residues.

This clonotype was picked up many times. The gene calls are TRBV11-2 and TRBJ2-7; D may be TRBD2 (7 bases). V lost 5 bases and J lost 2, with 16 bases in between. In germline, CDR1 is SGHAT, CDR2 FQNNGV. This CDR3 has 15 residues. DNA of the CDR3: TGTGCCAGCAGCCCTTGGACTAGGGGGACCTACGAGCAGTACTTC. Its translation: CASSPWTRGTYEQYF.

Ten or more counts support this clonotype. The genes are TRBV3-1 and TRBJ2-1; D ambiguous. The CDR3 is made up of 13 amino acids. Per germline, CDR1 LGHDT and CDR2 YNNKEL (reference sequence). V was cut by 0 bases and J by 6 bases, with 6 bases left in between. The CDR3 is CASSQDLSNEQFF. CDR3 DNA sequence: TGTGCCAGCAGCCAAGACTTGTCCAATGAGCAGTTCTTC.

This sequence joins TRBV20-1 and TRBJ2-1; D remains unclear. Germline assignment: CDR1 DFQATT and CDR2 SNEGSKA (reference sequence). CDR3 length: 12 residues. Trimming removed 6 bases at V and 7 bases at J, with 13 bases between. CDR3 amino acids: CSATPLENEQFF. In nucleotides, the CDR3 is TGCAGTGCGACGCCTTTAGAAAATGAGCAGTTCTTC.

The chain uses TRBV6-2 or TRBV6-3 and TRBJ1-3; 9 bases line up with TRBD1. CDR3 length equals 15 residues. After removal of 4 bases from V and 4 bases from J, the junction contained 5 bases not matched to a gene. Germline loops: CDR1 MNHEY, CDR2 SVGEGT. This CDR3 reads CASSFDRGEGNTIYF. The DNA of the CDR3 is TGTGCCAGCAGTTTCGACAGGGGGGAAGGAAACACCATATATTTT.

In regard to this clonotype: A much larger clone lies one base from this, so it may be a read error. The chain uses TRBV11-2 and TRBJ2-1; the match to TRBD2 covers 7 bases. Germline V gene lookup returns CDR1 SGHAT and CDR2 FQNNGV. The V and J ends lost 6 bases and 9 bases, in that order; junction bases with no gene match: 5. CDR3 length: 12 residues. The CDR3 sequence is CASRLTGGEQFF. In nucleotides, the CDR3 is TGTGCCAGCAGATTAACGGGGGGTGAGCAGTTCTTC.

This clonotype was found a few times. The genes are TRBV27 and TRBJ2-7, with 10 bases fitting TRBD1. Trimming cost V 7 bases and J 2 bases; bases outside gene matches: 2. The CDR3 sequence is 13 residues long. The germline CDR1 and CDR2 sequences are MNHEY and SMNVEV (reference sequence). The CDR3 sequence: CASTGQGTYEQYF. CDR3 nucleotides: TGTGCCAGCACGGGACAGGGGACCTACGAGCAGTACTTC.

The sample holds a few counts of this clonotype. DNA for the CDR3: TGTGCCAGCAGCGTAGGGTCCGAGCGACGGGAGACCCAGTACTTC. This gives the protein CASSVGSERRETQYF. V gene TRBV9 combines with J gene TRBJ2-5, with D uncertain. Trimming took off 0 bases at V and 5 bases at J, with 14 bases between the two ends. This CDR3 has 15 residues. Germline V gene data show CDR1 as SGDLS and CDR2 as YYNGEE. Full variable domain (outside the CDR3, taken from reference TRBV9 and TRBJ2-5): DSGVTQTPKHLITATGQRVTLRCSPRSGDLSVYWYQQSLDQGLQFLIQYYNGEERAKGNILERFSAQQFPDLHSELNLSSLELGDSALYFCASSVGSERRETQYFGPGTRLLVL.

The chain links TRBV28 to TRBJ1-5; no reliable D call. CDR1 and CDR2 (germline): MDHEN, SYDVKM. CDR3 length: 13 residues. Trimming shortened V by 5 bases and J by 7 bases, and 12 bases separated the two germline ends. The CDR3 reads CASSRPVGQPQHF. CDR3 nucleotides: TGTGCCAGCAGTCGCCCGGTAGGACAGCCCCAGCATTTT. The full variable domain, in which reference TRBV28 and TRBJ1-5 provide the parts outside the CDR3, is DVKVTQSSRYLVKRTGEKVFLECVQDMDHENMFWYRQDPGLGLRLIYFSYDVKMKEKGDIPEGYSVSREKKERFSLILESASTNQTSMYLCASSRPVGQPQHFGDGTRLSIL.

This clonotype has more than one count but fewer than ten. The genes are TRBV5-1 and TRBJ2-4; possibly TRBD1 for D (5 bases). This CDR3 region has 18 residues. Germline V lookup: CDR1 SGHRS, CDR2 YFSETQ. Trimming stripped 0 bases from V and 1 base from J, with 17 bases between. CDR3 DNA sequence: TGCGCCAGCAGCTTGGAACGGACGGACATTTGGGCCAAAAACATTCAGTACTTC. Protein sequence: CASSLERTDIWAKNIQYF.

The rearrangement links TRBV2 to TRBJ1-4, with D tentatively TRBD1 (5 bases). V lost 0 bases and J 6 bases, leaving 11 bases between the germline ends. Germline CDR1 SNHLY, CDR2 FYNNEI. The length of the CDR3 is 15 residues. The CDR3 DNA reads TGTGCCAGCAGTGAAGCGCCAGGGTGGGATGAAAAACTGTTTTTT. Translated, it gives CASSEAPGWDEKLFF.